This record looks at one T cell receptor (beta chain) sequence and its context. The sample belongs to a study of blood T cell repertoires in COVID-19. TCRdb's copy holds only in-frame clones and misses some; the assay was immunoSEQ multiplex PCR. The table shows about 130,000 clones, with around 75% occurring only once. The CDR3 runs to 18 residues. Germline trimming cut 4 bases from V and 0 bases from J; bases unmatched to any gene: 7. Germline V gene lookup returns CDR1 SGHAT and CDR2 FQNNGV. The sequenced sample consisted of peripheral blood. This TCR came from a woman in her 70s with COVID-19, enrolled during active disease. This chain links TRBV11-2 with TRBJ2-6, with 9 bases lining up with TRBD1. CDR3 loop: CASSWTGAGRSGANVLTF. The CDR3 DNA reads TGTGCCAGCAGCTGGACAGGGGCCGGACGCTCTGGGGCCAACGTCCTGACTTTC.